The clone carrying this T cell receptor (beta chain) turned up a few times. The antigen remains unidentified. Germline CDR1 and CDR2: MGHRA and YSYEKL. V was clipped by 0 bases and J by 6 bases; unmatched bases: 12. This CDR3 contains 18 residues. Some clones are missing from TCRdb's copy, which holds only in-frame ones; the method was immunoSEQ multiplex PCR. The repertoire holds 45,000 to 60,000 clones, with approximately 90% as singletons. The sample belongs to a study of T cells in localized non-small cell lung cancer. Study observations and caveats: Only one tumor region was sequenced, so heterogeneity remains possible. Tumor trailed uninvolved adjacent lung in T cell clonality, which peaked there.

This chain joins TRBV4-1 and TRBJ2-2; TRBD1 matches 8 bases. The receptor was isolated from a man aged 40 to 75 with stage II lung adenocarcinoma. The material was PBMCs, obtained before any cancer treatment. The CDR3 DNA is TGCGCCAGCAGCCAAGATATCAGGACAGGGTCTTTATCCGGGGAGCTGTTTTTT. Encoded protein: CASSQDIRTGSLSGELFF.